Following are 25 T cell receptor beta chains from one sample sequenced in a study of identical twins. Via MiXCR, TCRdb re-called the 5' RACE reads, giving one row per CDR3 protein. The data hold 750,000 to 950,000 distinct CDR3 sequences, with approximately 13% observed a single time. This sample was shared with a second study, whose subject was yellow fever vaccine responses in identical twins.

The specimen was PBMCs. The receptors stem from a woman aged 18-35 years in good health.

V and J are TRBV6-5 and TRBJ1-4; D may be TRBD1 (6 bases). Germline V gene lookup returns CDR1 MNHEY and CDR2 SVGAGI. V was clipped by 3 bases and J by 8 bases, with 19 bases between them. The CDR3 length is 16 residues. The CDR3 DNA reads as TGTGCCAGCAGTTATATTAGGACAGCCGAACTGGAAAAACTGTTTTTT. This gives the protein CASSYIRTAELEKLFF.

This chain links TRBV3-1 with TRBJ2-2; 7 positions match TRBD2. Looked up from germline, CDR1 is LGHDT and CDR2 is YNNKEL (reference sequence). V trimming: 8 bases; J trimming: 3 bases; junction bases outside the gene matches: 9. The CDR3 length is 15 residues. CDR3 nucleotides: TGTGCCAGCGCACGGGGAGGGAAATACACCGGGGAGCTGTTTTTT. Translating it yields CASARGGKYTGELFF.

A few counts support this clonotype. This chain links TRBV2 with TRBJ1-2, with D possibly matching TRBD1 (5 bases). The V gene lost 9 bases and the J gene lost 8 bases, with 25 bases spanning the gap. This CDR3 is 15 amino acids long. Germline-derived CDR1 and CDR2 are SNHLY and FYNNEI. In DNA, the CDR3 is TGTGCCAGTCAACAGGACCCCAACACTCGGGGCGGCTACACCTTC. Its protein is CASQQDPNTRGGYTF. Complete variable domain (other parts from reference TRBV2 and TRBJ1-2): EPEVTQTPSHQVTQMGQEVILRCVPISNHLYFYWYRQILGQKVEFLVSFYNNEISEKSEIFDDQFSVERPDGSNFTLKIRSTKLEDSAMYFCASQQDPNTRGGYTFGSGTRLTVV.

Only a few counts were recorded for this clonotype. The chain employs TRBV5-1 and TRBJ2-5; D may match TRBD1 or TRBD2 (5 bases each). This CDR3 region has 16 residues. Trimming removed 0 bases at V and 0 bases at J, with 12 bases between. Germline-derived CDR1 and CDR2 are SGHRS and YFSETQ. The CDR3 protein is CASSLGDGRNQETQYF. In DNA, the CDR3 is TGCGCCAGCAGCTTGGGGGACGGGCGGAACCAAGAGACCCAGTACTTC. Variable domain in full (rest from reference TRBV5-1 and TRBJ2-5): KAGVTQTPRYLIKTRGQQVTLSCSPISGHRSVSWYQQTPGQGLQFLFEYFSETQRNKGNFPGRFSGRQFSNSRSEMNVSTLELGDSALYLCASSLGDGRNQETQYFGPGTRLLVL.

This clonotype was found a few times. V is TRBV15 and J is TRBJ1-1, with TRBD1 as a possible D gene (6 bases). From germline, CDR1 is LNHNV and CDR2 YYDKDF (reference sequence). The CDR3 covers 16 residues. V was clipped by 9 bases and J by 0 bases, with 20 bases between them. The CDR3 region has the DNA TGTGCCACTCAGGACAGAGAGAAAACAATGAACACTGAAGCTTTCTTT. This encodes CATQDREKTMNTEAFF. The full variable domain, its missing parts supplied by reference TRBV15 and TRBJ1-1, is DAMVIQNPRYQVTQFGKPVTLSCSQTLNHNVMYWYQQKSSQAPKLLFHYYDKDFNNEADTPDNFQSRRPNTSFCFLDIRSPGLGDTAMYLCATQDREKTMNTEAFFGQGTRLTVV.

The rearrangement uses TRBV5-6 and TRBJ2-3, with 9 nucleotides matching TRBD2. CDR1 is SGHDT, CDR2 YYEEEE, per germline. This CDR3 is built from 15 residues. Germline trimming cut 0 bases from V and 7 bases from J; bases unmatched to any gene: 6. CDR3 nucleotide sequence: TGTGCCAGCAGCTTGGTCGGAGCGGGAGGACATACGCAGTATTTT. Translation: CASSLVGAGGHTQYF.

In this sample, this clonotype turned up many times. This chain joins TRBV11-2 and TRBJ1-1; 7 bases agree with TRBD1. The CDR3 consists of 15 residues. J gave up 2 bases and V 8 bases, and 11 bases lay outside the gene matches. Per germline, CDR1 SGHAT and CDR2 FQNNGV. CDR3 sequence: CASSGEGGSNTEAFF. DNA for the CDR3: TGTGCCAGCTCCGGTGAAGGGGGCAGCAACACTGAAGCTTTCTTT.

The sample holds a few counts of this clonotype. CDR3: CASSLRSVNTEAFF. The CDR3 DNA follows: TGTGCCAGCAGCTTACGTTCGGTGAACACTGAAGCTTTCTTT. V is TRBV11-1 and J is TRBJ1-1, with no clear D. The CDR3 is made up of 14 amino acids. CDR1 is SGHAT, CDR2 FQDESV, per germline (reference sequence). V was cut by 2 bases and J by 0 bases, with 7 bases left in between.

This clonotype occurred a few times. The chain recombines TRBV7-3 with TRBJ2-2; D gene uncertain. Looked up from germline, CDR1 is SGHTA and CDR2 is FQGTGA. Trimming shortened V by 1 base and J by 7 bases, and 7 bases separated the two germline ends. CDR3 length: 13 residues. CDR3 sequence reads: CASSLSLSGELFF. In nucleotides, the CDR3 is TGTGCCAGCAGCTTAAGCCTCAGCGGGGAGCTGTTTTTT.

Many counts were recorded for this clonotype. This rearrangement joins TRBV28 to TRBJ1-1, with 11 bases lining up with TRBD1. J lost 5 bases, V lost 1 base, and 6 bases had no gene match. CDR1 is MDHEN, CDR2 SYDVKM, per germline. This CDR3 is 16 amino acids long. The CDR3 nucleotides read TGTGCCAGCAGTTTATTGGACAGGGGGCCGGGGACTGAAGCTTTCTTT. It yields the protein CASSLLDRGPGTEAFF.

This clonotype showed up many times. J is TRBJ2-5 and V is TRBV4-1; 9 bases are shared with TRBD2. V lost 0 bases, J lost 4 bases, and 9 bases stayed unmatched. The germline V gene has CDR1 MGHRA and CDR2 YSYEKL. This CDR3 is built from 17 residues. CDR3 residues: CASSQDLAGGPLETQYF. The CDR3 coding sequence is TGCGCCAGCAGCCAAGATCTGGCGGGAGGGCCGTTAGAGACCCAGTACTTC.

This clonotype came up a few times. CDR3 in DNA: TGCAGCGTTGTCCAGGCGGGGGGGCCGGGCAATGAGCAGTTCTTC. Translation gives CSVVQAGGPGNEQFF. The chain links TRBV29-1 to TRBJ2-1, with 9 bases lining up with TRBD2. This CDR3 comprises 15 residues. The V segment lost 4 bases and the J segment 6 bases; nucleotides outside the gene matches: 10. The germline gives CDR1 SQVTM, CDR2 ANQGSEA.

The chain uses TRBV3-1 and TRBJ2-5; 9 bases are shared with TRBD1. The CDR3 length is 16 residues. V trimming: 3 bases; J trimming: 9 bases; junction bases outside the gene matches: 14. CDR1 is LGHDT, CDR2 YNNKEL, per germline (reference sequence). CDR3 DNA: TGTGCCAGCAGCCAGGGGACAGGGCCACGAATTAAGGCCCAGTACTTC. Its translation is CASSQGTGPRIKAQYF.

This clonotype was seen a few times. J is TRBJ2-1 and V is TRBV6-8; possible D gene TRBD2, 6 bases. The CDR3 contains 16 residues. Trimming took 0 bases from V and 0 from J, leaving 9 bases between them. Germline V gene lookup returns CDR1 MNHGY and CDR2 SAAAGT. The CDR3 is CASSYSKAGSYNEQFF. CDR3 bases: TGTGCCAGCAGTTACTCGAAAGCGGGCTCCTACAATGAGCAGTTCTTC.

The chain uses TRBV20-1 and TRBJ2-3, with TRBD2 identical over 11 bases. The trim removed 5 bases at V and 2 bases at J, leaving 6 bases unmatched. Germline V gene sequence: CDR1 DFQATT, CDR2 SNEGSKA (reference sequence). The CDR3 is made up of 15 amino acids. The CDR3: CSAPPSGRPTDTQYF. The CDR3 nucleotides are TGCAGTGCTCCTCCTAGCGGGAGGCCCACAGATACGCAGTATTTT.

The chain links TRBV27 to TRBJ1-5; 7 bases align to TRBD1. The germline gives CDR1 MNHEY, CDR2 SMNVEV (reference sequence). Trimming took 7 bases from V and 3 from J; bases not matched to a gene: 3. The CDR3 is 13 amino acids. The chain's CDR3 is CASKGGANQPQHF. The CDR3, as DNA: TGTGCCAGCAAAGGGGGCGCCAATCAGCCCCAGCATTTT.

V is TRBV5-1 and J is TRBJ2-6; TRBD1 matches at 8 bases. The CDR3 covers 20 residues. Germline V gene data show CDR1 as SGHRS and CDR2 as YFSETQ. Trimming cost V 0 bases and J 0 bases; bases outside gene matches: 11. The chain's CDR3 is CASSLVGQALSGSGANVLTF. In DNA form, the CDR3 reads TGCGCCAGCAGCTTGGTGGGACAGGCGTTATCGGGCTCTGGGGCCAACGTCCTGACTTTC.

V and J are TRBV6-5 and TRBJ2-5, with 11 nucleotides matching TRBD1. With V trimmed by 0 bases and J by 4 bases, 10 bases remained unmatched. The CDR3 runs 18 residues. The germline V gene has CDR1 MNHEY and CDR2 SVGAGI. As DNA, the CDR3 is TGTGCCAGCAGTTACTCCCTGGGACAGGGGGAGTTAGTAGAGACCCAGTACTTC. Amino acids: CASSYSLGQGELVETQYF.

This rearrangement joins TRBV12-3 or TRBV12-4 to TRBJ2-3, with TRBD2 identical over 12 bases. The CDR3 is 16 amino acids. With V trimmed by 6 bases and J by 2 bases, 6 bases remained unmatched. CDR3 nucleotide sequence: TGTGCCAGCAGAAGGACTAGCGGGACGATCACAGATACGCAGTATTTT. Residues: CASRRTSGTITDTQYF.

In this sample, this clonotype turned up a few times. V and J are TRBV18 and TRBJ2-3; tentatively, D is TRBD1 (5 bases). Germline V gene sequence: CDR1 KGHSH, CDR2 LQKENI. The CDR3 is 16 residues long. V gave up 1 base and J gave up 3 bases, with 14 bases separating them. The CDR3 loop reads CASSPLQGGSTDTQYF. The CDR3 DNA is TGTGCCAGCTCACCACTTCAGGGCGGATCGACAGATACGCAGTATTTT.

This clonotype has at least ten counts. The rearrangement joins TRBV15 to TRBJ2-7; D might be TRBD1 (6 bases). V was shortened by 3 bases and J by 3 bases, with 9 bases between the two germline ends. Germline V lookup: CDR1 LNHNV, CDR2 YYDKDF (reference sequence). The CDR3 spans 13 residues. The DNA for the CDR3 is TGTGCCACCAGCAGTGGACAGTTCTACGAGCAGTACGTC. It specifies CATSSGQFYEQYV.

This clonotype turned up a few times. V is TRBV3-1 and J is TRBJ2-4; 8 nucleotides agree with TRBD1. This CDR3 is 14 amino acids long. Trimming at V came to 0 bases and at J to 7 bases, leaving 2 bases not matched to a gene. Germline CDR1 LGHDT, CDR2 YNNKEL (reference sequence). The CDR3 sequence is CASSQDTGGNIQYF. The CDR3 DNA reads as TGTGCCAGCAGCCAAGATACAGGGGGGAACATTCAGTACTTC.

This clonotype was counted a few times. CDR3 protein: CASSLLLPQETQYF. In DNA, the CDR3 is TGCGCCAGCAGCTTGCTACTACCTCAAGAGACCCAGTACTTC. V and J are TRBV5-1 and TRBJ2-5; D is unresolved. CDR3 length: 14 amino acids. The V and J ends lost 1 base and 2 bases respectively, with 9 bases between them. Per the germline V gene, CDR1 is SGHRS and CDR2 is YFSETQ.

This clonotype was counted a few times. This rearrangement joins TRBV6-4 to TRBJ2-3, with D maybe TRBD1 (6 bases). This CDR3 region has 17 residues. Germline CDR1 reads MRHNA; CDR2 reads SNTAGT. V dropped 7 bases and J dropped 3 bases, with 23 bases sitting between them. Here the CDR3 DNA reads TGTGCCAGCAAGCAGTGGGCCACGAAGGGGGAGACAGATACGCAGTATTTT. Its protein product is CASKQWATKGETDTQYF.

V gene TRBV20-1 combines with J gene TRBJ2-5; the D gene is possibly TRBD2 (6 bases). CDR3 size: 13 residues. The germline CDR1 and CDR2 sequences are DFQATT and SNEGSKA (reference sequence). The V gene lost 5 bases and the J gene lost 5 bases, with 15 bases spanning the gap. The CDR3 DNA follows: TGCAGTGCTTTACATGGCGGGAAGGAGACCCAGTACTTC. Translation gives CSALHGGKETQYF.